The entry below describes one TCR beta chain. Its antigen is currently unknown. This sample is part of a study of cytomegalovirus exposure and HLA in healthy donors. General study results and limits: Association of a missense DCLRE1C variant with TCR beta V- and J-gene trimming was reported in a later analysis.

The primer mix had 60 Vbeta and 13 Jbeta primers. Sequencing was performed with immunoSEQ multiplex PCR; in TCRdb, only in-frame clones are kept and a portion is missing. The repertoire includes some 190,000 clones, about 77% of them detected once, and roughly 2.1% sits in the top ten. Per germline, CDR1 SGHTA and CDR2 FQGNSA. The CDR3 has 17 amino acids. Trimming at V came to 2 bases and at J to 2 bases, leaving 9 bases not matched to a gene. The sample consisted of PBMCs. This clonotype was obtained from a woman aged 25 to 45 in good health and CMV-seropositive. The V call is TRBV7-2, the J call TRBJ1-3, with 7 bases that match TRBD1. Here the CDR3 DNA reads TGTGCCAGCAGCTTAACCTCCCCGACAGGGACTGGAAACACCATATATTTT. The encoded protein is CASSLTSPTGTGNTIYF. The full variable domain, its missing parts supplied by reference TRBV7-2 and TRBJ1-3, is GAGVSQSPSNKVTEKGKDVELRCDPISGHTALYWYRQSLGQGLEFLIYFQGNSAPDKSGLPSDRFSAERTGGSVSTLTIQRTQQEDSAVYLCASSLTSPTGTGNTIYFGEGSWLTVV.